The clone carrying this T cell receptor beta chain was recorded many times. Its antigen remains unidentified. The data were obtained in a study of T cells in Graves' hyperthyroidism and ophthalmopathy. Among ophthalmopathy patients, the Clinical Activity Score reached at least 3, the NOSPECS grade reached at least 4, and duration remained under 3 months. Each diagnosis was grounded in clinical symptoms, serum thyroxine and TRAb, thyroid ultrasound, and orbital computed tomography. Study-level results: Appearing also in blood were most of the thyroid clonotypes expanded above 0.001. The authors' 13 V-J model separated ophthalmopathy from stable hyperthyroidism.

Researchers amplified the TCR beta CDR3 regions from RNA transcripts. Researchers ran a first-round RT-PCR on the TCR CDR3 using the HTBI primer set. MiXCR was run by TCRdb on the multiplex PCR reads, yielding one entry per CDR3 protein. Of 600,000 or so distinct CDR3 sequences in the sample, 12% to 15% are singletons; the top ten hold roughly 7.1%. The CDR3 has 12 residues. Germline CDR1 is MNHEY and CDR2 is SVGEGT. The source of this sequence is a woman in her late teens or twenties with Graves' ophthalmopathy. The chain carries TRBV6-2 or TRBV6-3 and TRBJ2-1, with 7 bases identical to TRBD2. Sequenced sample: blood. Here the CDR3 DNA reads TGTTCCACGGCGGGCGGGAGCTATGAGCAGTTCTTC. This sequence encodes CSTAGGSYEQFF.